The 15 T cell receptor beta chains below all came from one sample that was sequenced in a study of neurological immune-mediated disorders. Via MiXCR, TCRdb re-called the 5' RACE reads, giving one row per CDR3 protein. This table has about 60,000 distinct CDR3 sequences, approximately 3.9% appearing once. The sample consisted of PBMCs. The receptor source for this set is a man between 25 and 39 years old with multiple sclerosis.

In this sample, this clonotype turned up a few times. The rearrangement joins TRBV4-2 to TRBJ2-1; D possibly corresponds to TRBD2 (6 bases). The CDR3 extends over 16 amino acids. V was shortened by 0 bases and J by 7 bases, with 16 bases between the two germline ends. CDR1 LGHNA and CDR2 YNFKEQ come from the germline V gene. This CDR3 is CASSQDPSGRGNEQFF. The CDR3 coding sequence is TGTGCCAGCAGCCAAGATCCAAGCGGGCGGGGTAATGAGCAGTTCTTC.

This clonotype was detected many times. The V call is TRBV15, the J call TRBJ2-3; the match to TRBD2 covers 8 bases. Trimming cost V 0 bases and J 2 bases; bases outside gene matches: 10. The CDR3 contains 18 residues. Looked up from germline, CDR1 is LNHNV and CDR2 is YYDKDF (reference sequence). DNA of the CDR3: TGTGCCACCAGCAGAGATGTACCTAGCGGGTACCTCACAGATACGCAGTATTTT. Protein sequence: CATSRDVPSGYLTDTQYF.

In its sample, this clonotype was seen many times. The CDR3 spells CASSSSPSAPEAGELFF. CDR3 nucleotides: TGCGCCAGCAGCTCTTCACCCAGTGCGCCCGAGGCTGGGGAGCTGTTTTTT. This chain joins TRBV5-1 and TRBJ2-2; no reliable D call. Per the germline V gene, CDR1 is SGHRS and CDR2 is YFSETQ. There are 17 residues in the CDR3. Trimming removed 3 bases from V and 8 bases from J, with 23 bases in between.

This clonotype was seen ten or more times. This rearrangement joins TRBV7-9 to TRBJ2-3, with D hard to call. Trimming left V 6 bases short and J 0 bases short, with 7 bases between. This CDR3 spans 13 amino acids. Germline lookup yields CDR1 SEHNR and CDR2 FQNEAQ (reference sequence). This CDR3 reads CASRTGSTDTQYF. CDR3 sequence (DNA): TGTGCCAGCAGGACGGGCAGCACAGATACGCAGTATTTT.

This clonotype was recorded at least ten times. V and J are TRBV5-1 and TRBJ2-5, with 8 nucleotides matching TRBD1. V was pared by 0 bases and J by 1 base, with 5 bases of the junction left unmatched. CDR1 and CDR2 (germline): SGHRS, YFSETQ. The CDR3 runs 16 residues. CDR3 amino acids: CASSLGGQVGQETQYF. The DNA of the CDR3 is TGCGCCAGCAGCTTGGGGGGACAGGTGGGCCAAGAGACCCAGTACTTC.

Many counts were recorded for this clonotype. The chain recombines TRBV3-1 with TRBJ1-5; possible D gene TRBD1, 5 bases. With 0 bases removed from V and 7 bases from J, the gap between germline ends came to 7 bases. Germline V gene data show CDR1 as LGHDT and CDR2 as YNNKEL (reference sequence). The CDR3 extends over 13 amino acids. CDR3 bases: TGTGCCAGCAGCCAAGAACGGGGGCAGCCCCAGCATTTT. Its translation: CASSQERGQPQHF.

This clonotype was counted at least ten times. The chain joins TRBV29-1 to TRBJ1-2, with D possibly matching TRBD1 (5 bases). The CDR3 is 12 residues long. V was shortened by 4 bases and J by 3 bases, with 9 bases between the two germline ends. The germline gives CDR1 SQVTM, CDR2 ANQGSEA. The CDR3 loop is CSVVGGDYGYTF. The CDR3 region has the DNA TGCAGCGTTGTTGGGGGGGACTATGGCTACACCTTC.

This clonotype was detected many times. In DNA, the CDR3 is TGTGCCAGCAGCTCCGGAGTGCTCTATGGCTACACCTTC. Its protein is CASSSGVLYGYTF. The V gene is TRBV7-8, the J gene TRBJ1-2; D not certain. CDR1 is SGHVS and CDR2 is FQNEAQ in the germline V gene. This CDR3 spans 13 amino acids. V lost 4 bases, J lost 4 bases, and 10 bases lay in between.

The sample holds many counts of this clonotype. The chain employs TRBV9 and TRBJ1-3; unclear D gene. This CDR3 spans 15 amino acids. The germline CDR1 and CDR2 sequences are SGDLS and YYNGEE. Deletions cut 0 bases from V and 1 base from J, with 8 bases between. The CDR3 nucleotides are TGTGCCAGCAGCGTAGTCGGTGGATCTGGAAACACCATATATTTT. Protein product: CASSVVGGSGNTIYF.

The chain joins TRBV28 to TRBJ2-1; 7 bases fit TRBD1. Germline V gives CDR1 MDHEN, CDR2 SYDVKM. The CDR3 is 16 residues long. V shed 5 bases, J shed 2 bases, and the junction held 9 bases outside the gene matches. In DNA, the CDR3 is TGTGCCAGCAGTCCCCTACGGGACAGTACCTACAATGAGCAGTTCTTC. Amino acids: CASSPLRDSTYNEQFF.

This clonotype was counted many times. The chain has TRBV28 and TRBJ2-7, with 8 nucleotides matching TRBD2. CDR1 and CDR2 from the germline V gene are MDHEN and SYDVKM. Trimming at V came to 8 bases and at J to 2 bases, leaving 14 bases not matched to a gene. CDR3 length: 16 residues. CDR3 sequence reads: CASSGLGSGVTYEQYF. For the CDR3, the DNA is TGTGCCAGCTCTGGGCTGGGTAGCGGGGTAACCTACGAGCAGTACTTC.

This clonotype has a count of ten or more. This chain joins TRBV14 and TRBJ1-1, with D perhaps matching TRBD1 (5 bases). CDR3 length equals 12 residues. The germline CDR1 and CDR2 sequences are SGHDN and FVKESK. Trimming cost V 5 bases and J 7 bases, with 11 bases left between them. In DNA, the CDR3 is TGTGCCAGCAGCTCATCCGGGGGTGAAGCTTTCTTT. The encoded protein is CASSSSGGEAFF.

The sample holds many counts of this clonotype. The chain recombines TRBV20-1 with TRBJ2-7; 9 bases map to TRBD1. Trimming cost V 5 bases and J 0 bases; bases outside gene matches: 5. The CDR3 runs 14 residues. Looked up from germline, CDR1 is DFQATT and CDR2 is SNEGSKA (reference sequence). This chain's CDR3 is CSAHGQGSSYEQYF. The CDR3 DNA reads as TGCAGTGCTCACGGACAGGGGAGCTCCTACGAGCAGTACTTC.

This clonotype was observed many times. V gene TRBV12-3 or TRBV12-4 combines with J gene TRBJ2-5; D gene unclear. The V gene lost 5 bases and the J gene lost 5 bases, with 6 bases spanning the gap. The CDR3 consists of 11 residues. DNA of the CDR3: TGTGCCAGCAGTGATAAGGAGACCCAGTACTTC. This codes for CASSDKETQYF.

This clonotype was counted many times. The rearrangement uses TRBV29-1 and TRBJ1-4; 10 bases map to TRBD1. After removal of 7 bases from V and 5 bases from J, the junction contained 4 bases not matched to a gene. The CDR3 runs to 13 residues. From germline, CDR1 is SQVTM and CDR2 ANQGSEA. The CDR3: CSALGQGNEKLFF. The CDR3 DNA reads as TGCAGCGCCTTGGGACAGGGGAATGAAAAACTGTTTTTT.